This T cell receptor (beta chain) derives from a study of radiotherapy plus CTLA-4 blockade in lung cancer. About the study: 15% to 20% of patients responded objectively, and about 30% achieved disease control.

General study findings and limits: Dynamics of early blood T cell clones, together with interferon-beta, were reportedly the best predictors of response.

Patients with chemo-refractory metastatic non-small-cell lung cancer received focal radiation plus CTLA-4 blockade with ipilimumab. Note on this clone: Its antigen is still unknown.

The repertoire was sequenced with immunoSEQ multiplex PCR; TCRdb's copy has only in-frame clones and lacks some. Found here are more than 95,000 clones, about 70% of them singletons; the top ten hold around 2.7%. Germline-derived CDR1 and CDR2 are SGHVS and FNYEAQ. Trimming took off 1 base at V and 8 bases at J, with 12 bases between the two ends. The CDR3 consists of 14 residues. The sample consisted of peripheral blood, taken from a patient treated with radiotherapy plus ipilimumab. The clonotype comes from a human donor with non-small cell lung cancer who had a partial response to radiotherapy plus ipilimumab. Some clones in this sample may be carry-over from other donors' samples. The chain links TRBV7-6 to TRBJ2-1; TRBD2 is a possible D gene (5 bases). CDR3 in amino acids: CASSLGVLGYEQFF. CDR3 nucleotide sequence: TGTGCCAGCAGCTTAGGGGTACTAGGGTATGAGCAGTTCTTC.